Listed here are 5 T cell receptor beta chains from one sample, sequenced in a study of CD8 T cells in ankylosing spondylitis (TCRdb year 2017). The library was prepared using 5' RACE. The run used an Illumina HiSeq 2500. Using fastp at Q25 and MiXCR, TCRdb reprocessed the public reads and kept productive beta chains. Each CDR3 protein appears once, grouped with its most common genes and DNA. For this sample the table gives roughly 140,000 distinct CDR3 sequences, of which under 55% were detected only once. Roughly 15% of the sample comes from the top ten. Sequencing was carried out using synovial fluid, either unsorted or a sorted T cell fraction (not recorded which). Receptors were obtained from a male donor with ankylosing spondylitis.

V and J are TRBV6-1 and TRBJ1-1, with a possible D match to TRBD1 (5 bases). Between the trimmed V and J ends, which lost 2 bases and 1 base, there was a span of 8 bases. In germline, CDR1 is MNHNS, CDR2 SASEGT. This CDR3 is built from 14 residues. DNA for the CDR3: TGTGCCAGCAGTGAAATTGGGGGGAACACTGAAGCTTTCTTT. It yields the protein CASSEIGGNTEAFF.

The chain joins TRBV18 to TRBJ1-2; D ambiguous. V was pared by 1 base and J by 5 bases, with 8 bases between. The CDR3 runs 13 residues. Germline loops: CDR1 KGHSH, CDR2 LQKENI. CDR3 DNA: TGTGCCAGCTCACCACAGGGAGGGTATGGCTACACCTTC. Translated: CASSPQGGYGYTF.

In its sample, this clonotype was seen a few times. The rearrangement uses TRBV7-4 and TRBJ2-1; possible D gene TRBD1, 6 bases. V lost 6 bases and J 8 bases, leaving 14 bases between the germline ends. Germline V gives CDR1 SGHVT, CDR2 SQSDAQ. The CDR3 runs to 13 residues. CDR3 sequence (DNA): TGTGCCAGCAGTCGGTCAGGGGACGATGAGCAGTTCTTC. Its translation: CASSRSGDDEQFF.

J is TRBJ2-7 and V is TRBV15; tentative D call: TRBD2 (5 bases). The CDR3 is made up of 15 amino acids. Germline V gene sequence: CDR1 LNHNV, CDR2 YYDKDF (reference sequence). Trimming took 2 bases from V and 3 from J, leaving 14 bases between them. CDR3: CATSRQDSAFYEQYF. The DNA for the CDR3 is TGTGCCACCAGCAGACAAGATAGCGCGTTCTACGAGCAGTACTTC.

The chain carries TRBV20-1 and TRBJ1-5; D perhaps matches TRBD1 (5 bases). The CDR3 runs to 14 residues. Germline V gene sequence: CDR1 DFQATT, CDR2 SNEGSKA (reference sequence). V lost 0 bases and J 1 base, leaving 7 bases between the germline ends. The CDR3 DNA reads as TGCAGTGCTAGAGATTGGGACAGCAATCAGCCCCAGCATTTT. As protein: CSARDWDSNQPQHF.